The 20 T cell receptor beta chains in this list originate from one sample, sequenced in a study of T cell responses to AZD1222 COVID-19 vaccine. Profiling relied on immunoSEQ multiplex PCR, and the TCRdb table lists in-frame clones only, not all of them. The sample holds just over 90,000 clones, 85% to 90% seen once. Sequenced here: peripheral blood, sampled 28 days after the second AZD1222 dose. These receptors were obtained from an adult who received the AZD1222 COVID-19 vaccine.

The chain joins TRBV19 to TRBJ2-1, with 9 nucleotides matching TRBD2. V was clipped by 5 bases and J by 2 bases; unmatched bases: 7. The CDR3 covers 16 residues. Germline CDR1 and CDR2: LNHDA and SQIVND (reference sequence). The CDR3 loop is CASSFASGEPYNEQFF. DNA for the CDR3: TGTGCCAGTAGTTTCGCTAGCGGGGAACCCTACAATGAGCAGTTCTTC. The entire variable domain, with the rest obtained from reference TRBV19 and TRBJ2-1, is as follows: DGGITQSPKYLFRKEGQNVTLSCEQNLNHDAMYWYRQDPGQGLRLIYYSQIVNDFQKGDIAEGYSVSREKKESFPLTVTSAQKNPTAFYLCASSFASGEPYNEQFFGPGTRLTVL.

This sequence joins TRBV19 and TRBJ1-1, with unresolved D. The V and J ends lost 6 bases and 4 bases respectively, with 15 bases between them. Germline CDR1 reads LNHDA; CDR2 reads SQIVND (reference sequence). The CDR3 length is 14 residues. The CDR3 nucleotides read TGTGCCAGTAGCTCGAAACGGCAGATCACTGAAGCTTTCTTT. Translated, it gives CASSSKRQITEAFF.

V and J are TRBV21-1 and TRBJ1-5; the DNA was not compared with TRBD1, the D call given in the table. TRBV21-1 is marked as a pseudogene. The CDR3 covers 16 residues. The CDR3 protein is CASSPLDSDSNQPQHF. For the CDR3, the DNA is TGTGCCAGCAGCCCTCTGGACAGTGATAGCAATCAGCCCCAGCATTTT.

This clone was seen only once. Other DNA sequences of this sample code for an identical CDR3. The V and J genes are TRBV29-1 and TRBJ1-1; 8 bases are a match to TRBD1. The V gene's germline CDR1 is SQVTM and CDR2 ANQGSEA. The CDR3 consists of 12 residues. Trimming at V came to 6 bases and at J to 2 bases, leaving 2 bases not matched to a gene. CDR3 in amino acids: CSVGQGNTEAFF. The CDR3 region has the DNA TGCAGCGTCGGACAGGGTAACACTGAAGCTTTCTTT.

The gene calls are TRBV27 and TRBJ2-1, with 8 bases fitting TRBD2. The J segment lost 5 bases and the V segment lost 6 bases, leaving 6 bases of the junction unmatched. The CDR3 is 14 amino acids. Germline CDR1 MNHEY, CDR2 SMNVEV (reference sequence). For the CDR3, the DNA is TGTGCCAGCAGCTTCTCACTAGCGGACAATGAGCAGTTCTTC. Residues: CASSFSLADNEQFF.

V and J are TRBV6-5 and TRBJ2-1; 8 nucleotides agree with TRBD2. Trimming cost V 7 bases and J 3 bases; bases outside gene matches: 5. The length of the CDR3 is 14 residues. The V gene's germline CDR1 is MNHEY and CDR2 SVGAGI. CDR3 coding DNA: TGTGCCAGCAAGGAGCGGGAGTTCTACAATGAGCAGTTCTTC. It translates to CASKEREFYNEQFF.

This clone has only a few counts. The chain uses TRBV19 and TRBJ1-1; TRBD1 matches at 7 bases. This CDR3 contains 15 residues. Germline lookup yields CDR1 LNHDA and CDR2 SQIVND (reference sequence). The ends lost 4 bases at V and 0 bases at J; junction bases unmatched: 5. The CDR3, as DNA: TGTGCCAGTAGTACGGAGGGACAGCTGAACACTGAAGCTTTCTTT. Amino acid sequence: CASSTEGQLNTEAFF.

The genes are TRBV7-8 and TRBJ2-1; 11 nucleotides agree with TRBD2. The CDR3 runs to 16 residues. Trimming took 4 bases from V and 9 from J; bases not matched to a gene: 11. Germline loops: CDR1 SGHVS, CDR2 FQNEAQ. Written as DNA, the CDR3 is TGTGCCAGCAGCTCAGACCTAGCGGGGGGTTACCTTGAGCAGTTCTTC. Protein sequence: CASSSDLAGGYLEQFF.

The chain joins TRBV6-5 to TRBJ2-7; D is possibly TRBD1 (5 bases). Trimming stripped 6 bases from V and 3 bases from J, with 9 bases between. The length of the CDR3 is 12 residues. From germline, CDR1 is MNHEY and CDR2 SVGAGI. CDR3 amino acids: CASSPGIYEQYF. The CDR3 bases are TGTGCCAGCAGCCCAGGGATCTACGAGCAGTACTTC.

This sequence joins TRBV27 and TRBJ2-7, with TRBD1 matching 9 bases. Germline values: CDR1 MNHEY, CDR2 SMNVEV (reference sequence). V lost 5 bases and J lost 10; bases outside the gene matches: 15. CDR3 length: 15 amino acids. The CDR3 sequence is CASSVTGGINPPQYF. In DNA form, the CDR3 reads TGTGCCAGCAGTGTAACAGGGGGCATCAACCCGCCCCAGTACTTC.

The chain couples TRBV5-1 to TRBJ2-7; D uncertain. The CDR3 is 11 amino acids. Germline V gene data show CDR1 as SGHRS and CDR2 as YFSETQ. Trimming removed 7 bases from V and 0 bases from J, with 5 bases in between. The CDR3 loop reads CASGYSYEQYF. As DNA, the CDR3 is TGCGCCAGCGGGTACTCCTACGAGCAGTACTTC.

The chain links TRBV28 to TRBJ1-3; D ambiguous. The CDR3 runs 13 residues. Trimming pared 7 bases from V and 5 bases from J, leaving 12 bases between. Germline CDR1 is MDHEN and CDR2 is SYDVKM. CDR3 nucleotide sequence: TGTGCCAGCACCCGCCCTGAGCGAAACACCATATATTTT. Protein: CASTRPERNTIYF.

This clone has just one count. The rearrangement joins TRBV27 to TRBJ2-6, with a tentative D call TRBD1 (6 bases). This CDR3 comprises 16 residues. CDR1 is MNHEY and CDR2 is SMNVEV in the germline V gene (reference sequence). The V end lost 5 bases, the J end lost 0 bases, and 11 bases lay between the germline ends. The CDR3 DNA reads as TGTGCCAGCAGTGCCGGGACATACTCTGGGGCCAACGTCCTGACTTTC. Amino acid sequence: CASSAGTYSGANVLTF.

The rearrangement uses TRBV3-1 (or the pseudogene TRBV3-2) and TRBJ2-5; TRBD1 matches at 7 bases. This CDR3 comprises 15 residues. V was clipped by 4 bases and J by 7 bases; unmatched bases: 12. CDR1 and CDR2 from the germline V gene are LGHDT and YNNKEL (reference sequence). DNA of the CDR3: TGTGCCAGCAGCCCTCAAGGGACAGCGATCGGGACCCAGTACTTC. This translates into CASSPQGTAIGTQYF.

V usage is TRBV14 and J usage is TRBJ2-1, with 13 bases matching TRBD2. J was trimmed by 7 bases and V by 6 bases; bases with no gene match: 0. CDR1 and CDR2 from the germline V gene are SGHDN and FVKESK. The CDR3 contains 13 residues. DNA of the CDR3: TGTGCCAGCAGGACTAGCGGGGGGAATGAGCAGTTCTTC. Its translation is CASRTSGGNEQFF. The whole variable domain, filled in from reference TRBV14 and TRBJ2-1, reads EAGVTQFPSHSVIEKGQTVTLRCDPISGHDNLYWYRRVMGKEIKFLLHFVKESKQDESGMPNNRFLAERTGGTYSTLKVQPAELEDSGVYFCASRTSGGNEQFFGPGTRLTVL.

This chain uses TRBV6-5 with TRBJ1-4; D unclear. This CDR3 is built from 14 residues. CDR1 is MNHEY, CDR2 SVGAGI, per germline. With 4 bases removed from V and 8 bases from J, the gap between germline ends came to 14 bases. This chain's CDR3 is CASSLGGGEEKLFF. As DNA, the CDR3 is TGTGCCAGCAGTTTGGGTGGTGGGGAAGAAAAACTGTTTTTT.

This clone occurred once. The CDR3 region has the DNA TGTGCCAGCAGCCGAAACCCCGGGACTCCGACGGCTGGAAACACCATATATTTT. Translation gives CASSRNPGTPTAGNTIYF. The rearrangement links TRBV3-1 (or the pseudogene TRBV3-2) to TRBJ1-3, with D maybe TRBD1 (5 bases). Germline-derived CDR1 and CDR2 are LGHDT and YNNKEL (reference sequence). V lost 4 bases to trimming and J lost 2 bases, with 21 bases between them. The CDR3 is 18 amino acids.

This clone was found once. The V gene is TRBV11-2, the J gene TRBJ2-3; TRBD2 agrees at 12 bases. This CDR3 has 19 amino acids. Germline-derived CDR1 and CDR2 are SGHAT and FQNNGV. The ends lost 3 bases at V and 5 bases at J; junction bases unmatched: 15. As DNA, the CDR3 is TGTGCCAGCAGCTTGTTGAATATACTAGCGGGGGGTAGGGGAGATACGCAGTATTTT. This codes for CASSLLNILAGGRGDTQYF.

The genes are TRBV13 and TRBJ1-1; 8 bases are a match to TRBD1. V shed 10 bases, J shed 1 base, and the junction held 11 bases outside the gene matches. There are 15 residues in the CDR3. Germline lookup yields CDR1 PRHDT and CDR2 FYEKMQ (reference sequence). The CDR3 DNA reads as TGTGCCACCAGAAGACAGGGGTCCGGGAACACTGAAGCTTTCTTT. Translating it yields CATRRQGSGNTEAFF.

This clone appeared a single time. The gene calls are TRBV5-1 and TRBJ1-4, with 9 positions matching TRBD1. The CDR3 has 15 residues. Trimming at V came to 0 bases and at J to 10 bases, leaving 7 bases not matched to a gene. The germline gives CDR1 SGHRS, CDR2 YFSETQ. This chain's CDR3 is CASSLGYRGRGKLFF. CDR3 DNA: TGCGCCAGCAGCTTGGGCTACAGGGGGCGAGGAAAACTGTTTTTT.